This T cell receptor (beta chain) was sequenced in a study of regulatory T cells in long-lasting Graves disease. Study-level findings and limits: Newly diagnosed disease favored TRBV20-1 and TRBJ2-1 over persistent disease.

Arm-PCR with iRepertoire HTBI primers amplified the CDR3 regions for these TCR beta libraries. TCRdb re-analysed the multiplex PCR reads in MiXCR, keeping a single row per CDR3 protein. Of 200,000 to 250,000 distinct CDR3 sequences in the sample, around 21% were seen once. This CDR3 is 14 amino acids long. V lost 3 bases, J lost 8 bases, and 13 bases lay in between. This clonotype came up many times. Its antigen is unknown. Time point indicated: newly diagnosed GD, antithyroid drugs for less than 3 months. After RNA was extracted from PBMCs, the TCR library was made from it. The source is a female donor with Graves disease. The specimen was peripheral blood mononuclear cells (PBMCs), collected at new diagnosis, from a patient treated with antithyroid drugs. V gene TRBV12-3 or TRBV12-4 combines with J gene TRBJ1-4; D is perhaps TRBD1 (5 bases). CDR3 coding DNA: TGTGCCAGCAGTTTCGGCCAGGGACGAGAAAAACTGTTTTTT. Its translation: CASSFGQGREKLFF.